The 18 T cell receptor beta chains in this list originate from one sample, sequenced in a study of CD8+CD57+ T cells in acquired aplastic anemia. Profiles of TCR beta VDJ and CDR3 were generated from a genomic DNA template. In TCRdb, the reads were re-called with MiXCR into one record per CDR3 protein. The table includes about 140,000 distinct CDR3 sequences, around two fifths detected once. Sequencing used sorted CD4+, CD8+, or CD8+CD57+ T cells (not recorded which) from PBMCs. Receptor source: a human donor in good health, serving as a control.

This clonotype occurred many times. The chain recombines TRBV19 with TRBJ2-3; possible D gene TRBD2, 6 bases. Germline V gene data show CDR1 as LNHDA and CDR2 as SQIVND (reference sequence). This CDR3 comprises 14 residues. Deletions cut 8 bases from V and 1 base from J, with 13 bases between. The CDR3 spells CASGSGEGTDTQYF. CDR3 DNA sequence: TGTGCCAGTGGTTCCGGGGAGGGCACAGATACGCAGTATTTT.

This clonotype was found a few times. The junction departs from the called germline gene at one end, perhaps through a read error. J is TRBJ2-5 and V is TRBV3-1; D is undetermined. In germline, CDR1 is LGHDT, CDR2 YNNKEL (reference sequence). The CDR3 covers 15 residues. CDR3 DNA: TGTGCCAGCAGCCAAGGAGTGGGCAGGCAAGAGACCCAGCACTTC. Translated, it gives CASSQGVGRQETQHF.

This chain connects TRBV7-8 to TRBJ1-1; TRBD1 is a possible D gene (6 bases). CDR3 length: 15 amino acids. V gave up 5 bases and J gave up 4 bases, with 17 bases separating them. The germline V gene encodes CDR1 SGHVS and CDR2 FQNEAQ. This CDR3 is CASSLRQASLTEAFF. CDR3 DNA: TGTGCCAGCAGCCTGCGACAGGCATCCCTCACTGAAGCTTTCTTT. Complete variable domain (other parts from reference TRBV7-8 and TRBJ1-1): GAGVSQSPRYKVAKRGQDVALRCDPISGHVSLFWYQQALGQGPEFLTYFQNEAQLDKSGLPSDRFFAERPEGSVSTLKIQRTQQEDSAVYLCASSLRQASLTEAFFGQGTRLTVV.

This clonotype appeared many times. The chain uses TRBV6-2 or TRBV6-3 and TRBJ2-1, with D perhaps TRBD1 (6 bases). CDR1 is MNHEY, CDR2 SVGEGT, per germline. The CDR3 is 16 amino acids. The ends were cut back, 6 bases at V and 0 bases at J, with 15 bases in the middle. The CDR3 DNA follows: TGTGCCAGCAGCTCCGACAGGCTTAGCTCCTACAATGAGCAGTTCTTC. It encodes CASSSDRLSSYNEQFF.

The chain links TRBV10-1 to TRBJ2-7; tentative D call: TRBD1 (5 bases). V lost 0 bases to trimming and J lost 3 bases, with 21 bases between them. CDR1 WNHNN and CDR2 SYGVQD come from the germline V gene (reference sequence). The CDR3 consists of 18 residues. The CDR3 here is CASSESPLSRATDYEQYF. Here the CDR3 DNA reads TGCGCCAGCAGTGAGTCTCCCTTAAGCAGGGCCACAGACTACGAGCAGTACTTC.

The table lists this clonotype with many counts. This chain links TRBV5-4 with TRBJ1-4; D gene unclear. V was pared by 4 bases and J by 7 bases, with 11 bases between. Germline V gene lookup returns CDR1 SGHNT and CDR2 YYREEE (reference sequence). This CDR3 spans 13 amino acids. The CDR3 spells CASSQRVSEKLFF. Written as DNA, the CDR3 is TGTGCCAGCAGCCAGAGGGTTAGTGAAAAACTGTTTTTT.

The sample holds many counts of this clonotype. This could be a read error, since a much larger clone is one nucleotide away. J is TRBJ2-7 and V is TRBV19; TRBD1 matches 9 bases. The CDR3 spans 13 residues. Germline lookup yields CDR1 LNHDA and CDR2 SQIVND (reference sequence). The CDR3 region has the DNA TGTTCCAGTAGTTCCACAGGGGGCGGCGAGCAGTACTTC. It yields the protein CSSSSTGGGEQYF.

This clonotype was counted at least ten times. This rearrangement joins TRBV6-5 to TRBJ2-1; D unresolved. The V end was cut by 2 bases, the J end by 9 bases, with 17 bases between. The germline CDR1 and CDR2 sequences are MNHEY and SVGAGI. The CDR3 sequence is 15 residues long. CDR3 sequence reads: CASSYPGLTAAEQFF. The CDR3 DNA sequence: TGTGCCAGCAGTTACCCTGGTCTAACCGCAGCTGAGCAGTTCTTC.

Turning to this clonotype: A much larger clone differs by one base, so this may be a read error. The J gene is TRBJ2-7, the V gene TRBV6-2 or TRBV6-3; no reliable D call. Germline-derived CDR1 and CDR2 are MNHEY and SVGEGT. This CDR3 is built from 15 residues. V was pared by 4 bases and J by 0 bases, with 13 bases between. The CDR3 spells CASSSARAHSYEQYF. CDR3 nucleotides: TGTGCCAGCAGTTCCGCGAGAGCGCACTCCTACGAGCAGTACTTC.

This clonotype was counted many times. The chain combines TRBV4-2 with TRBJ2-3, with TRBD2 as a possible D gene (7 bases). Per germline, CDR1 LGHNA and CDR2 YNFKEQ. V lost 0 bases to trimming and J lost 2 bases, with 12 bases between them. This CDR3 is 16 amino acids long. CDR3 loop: CASSQDRGGFTDTQYF. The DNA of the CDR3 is TGTGCCAGCAGCCAAGATAGGGGGGGGTTCACAGATACGCAGTATTTT.

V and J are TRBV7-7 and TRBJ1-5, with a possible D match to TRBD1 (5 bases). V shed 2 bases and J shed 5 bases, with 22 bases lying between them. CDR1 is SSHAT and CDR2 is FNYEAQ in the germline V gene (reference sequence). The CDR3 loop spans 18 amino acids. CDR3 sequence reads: CASSLFPSGGTGDQPQHF. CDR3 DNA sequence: TGTGCCAGCAGCTTATTCCCTTCGGGGGGGACCGGGGATCAGCCCCAGCATTTT.

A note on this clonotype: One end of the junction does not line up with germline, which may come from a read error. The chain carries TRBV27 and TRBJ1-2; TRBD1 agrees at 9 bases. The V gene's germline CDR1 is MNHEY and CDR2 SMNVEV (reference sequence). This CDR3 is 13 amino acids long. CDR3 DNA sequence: TGTGCCAGCAGTCCATGGACAGGGGTTGGCCACACCTTC. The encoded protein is CASSPWTGVGHTF.

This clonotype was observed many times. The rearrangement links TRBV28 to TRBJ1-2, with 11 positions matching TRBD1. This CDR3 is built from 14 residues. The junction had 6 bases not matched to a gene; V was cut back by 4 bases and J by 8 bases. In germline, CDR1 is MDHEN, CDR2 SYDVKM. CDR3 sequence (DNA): TGTGCCAGCAGTTCTTCCGGGACAGGGGGAGGCTACACCTTC. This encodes CASSSSGTGGGYTF.

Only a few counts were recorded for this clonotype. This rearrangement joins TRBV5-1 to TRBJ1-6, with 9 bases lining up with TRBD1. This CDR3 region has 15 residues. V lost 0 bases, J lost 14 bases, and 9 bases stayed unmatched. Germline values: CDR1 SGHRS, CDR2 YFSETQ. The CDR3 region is CASSLGPGQGLTLHF. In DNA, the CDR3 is TGCGCCAGCAGCTTGGGCCCGGGACAGGGTTTGACCCTCCACTTT.

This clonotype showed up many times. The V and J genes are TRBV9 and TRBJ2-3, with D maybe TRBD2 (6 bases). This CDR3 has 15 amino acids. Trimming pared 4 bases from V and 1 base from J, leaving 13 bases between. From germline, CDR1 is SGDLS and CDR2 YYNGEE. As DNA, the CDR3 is TGTGCCAGCAGCCCCCAGGGACTTCGCACAGATACGCAGTATTTT. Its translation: CASSPQGLRTDTQYF.

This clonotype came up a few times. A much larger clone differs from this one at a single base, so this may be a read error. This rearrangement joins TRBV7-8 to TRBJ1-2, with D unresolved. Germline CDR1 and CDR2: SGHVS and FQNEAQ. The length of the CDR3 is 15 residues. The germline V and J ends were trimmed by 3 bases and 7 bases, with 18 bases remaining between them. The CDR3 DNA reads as TGTGCCAGCAGCTTGAGGGCGATGCTAGGCTGTGGCTACACCTTC. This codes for CASSLRAMLGCGYTF.

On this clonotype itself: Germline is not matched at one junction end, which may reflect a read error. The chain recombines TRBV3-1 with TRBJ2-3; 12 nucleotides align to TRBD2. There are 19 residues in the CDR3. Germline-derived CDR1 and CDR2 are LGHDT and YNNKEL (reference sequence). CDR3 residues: CANSPKGLAGGRIGDTQYF. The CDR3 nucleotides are TGTGCCAACAGCCCCAAGGGGCTAGCGGGGGGGAGAATCGGGGATACGCAGTATTTT.

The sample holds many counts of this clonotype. The CDR3 loop is CASSPGRQETQYF. DNA of the CDR3: TGTGCCAGTAGTCCGGGACGGCAAGAGACCCAGTACTTC. The chain couples TRBV19 to TRBJ2-5; D possibly uses TRBD1 or TRBD2 (5 bases each). Deletions cut 5 bases from V and 2 bases from J, with 9 bases between. The germline gives CDR1 LNHDA, CDR2 SQIVND (reference sequence). The CDR3 spans 13 residues.